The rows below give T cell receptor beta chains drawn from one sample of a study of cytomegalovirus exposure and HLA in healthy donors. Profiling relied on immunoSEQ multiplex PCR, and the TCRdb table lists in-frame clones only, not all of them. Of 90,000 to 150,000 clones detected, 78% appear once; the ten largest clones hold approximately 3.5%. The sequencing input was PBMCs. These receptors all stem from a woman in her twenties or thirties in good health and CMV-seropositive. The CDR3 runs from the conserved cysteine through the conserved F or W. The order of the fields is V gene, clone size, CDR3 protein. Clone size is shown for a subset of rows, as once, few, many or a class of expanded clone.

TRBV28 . CATPMDDTTYEQYF
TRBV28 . CASSLMTSPPHF
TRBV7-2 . CASSQTVSGNTIYF
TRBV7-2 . CASKLRGFGQGSTNEKLFF
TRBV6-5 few CASSYSVGGETQYF
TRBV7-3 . CASSLSQGNNEQFF
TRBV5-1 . CASSPSTGGAYTGELFF
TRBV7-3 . CASSLSPPGDGNEQFF
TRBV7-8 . CASSLGGYTDTQYF
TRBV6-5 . CASKGTSGELFF
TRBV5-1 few CASSVSSNQPQHF
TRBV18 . CASSPGAHNEKLFF
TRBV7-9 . CASSLVSSTDTQYF
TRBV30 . CAWSVRPGARANEKLFF
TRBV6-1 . CASKTDASYNEQFF
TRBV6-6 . CANRPGQSGGWTFF
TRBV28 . CASSPNPTLPGKAFF
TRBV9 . CASSGRGVGYTF
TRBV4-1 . CASSQDFRASYNSPLHF
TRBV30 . CAWGVIGSRTEAFF
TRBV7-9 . CASSRQGSGEQYF
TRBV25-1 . CASSANRGHDQPQHF
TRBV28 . CASSPPRPRGGNDEQFF
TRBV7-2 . CASSQRSLPGANVLTF
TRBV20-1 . CSVAPGNTIYF
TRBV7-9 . CSSSPNNGLAEQFF
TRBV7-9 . CASGGQEYQETQYF
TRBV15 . CATSREWARGFNEKLFF
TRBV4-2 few CASSQDPSGQETQYF
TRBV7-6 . CASSLVASGGVMEQFF
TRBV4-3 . CASSQLSGGATNTQYF
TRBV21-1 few CASSKLDRATYEQYF
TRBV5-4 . CASSFSGAEAFF
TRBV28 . CASTSANEQFF
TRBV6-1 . CAISRTGSTDTQYF
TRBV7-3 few CASSLSKETYNEQFF
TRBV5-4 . CASSLSGVRETQYF
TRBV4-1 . CASSQVTSGGAYEQFF
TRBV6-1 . CASSAGLMSYEQYF
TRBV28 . CASKRVNEKLFF
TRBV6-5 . CASSTWNTEAFF
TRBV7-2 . CASSSFPGDHSNQPQHF
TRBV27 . CASTLGGGNYGYTF
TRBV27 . CASSLLGTGGPNEQFF
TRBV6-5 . CASRRGWEETQYF
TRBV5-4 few CASSGRWARDYNEQFF
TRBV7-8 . CASSPGGAGWNTEAFF
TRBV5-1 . CASSLAGGGAGTGELFF
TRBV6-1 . CASSDRGLARGTDTQYF
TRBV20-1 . CMGSGAEAFF
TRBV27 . CAAAPGSLYNEQFF
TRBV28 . CASRYPGFQETQYF
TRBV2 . CASSAEEGSYSPLHF
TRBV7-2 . CASSPRGQPQHF